The source of this TCR beta chain is a study of blood T cell repertoires in COVID-19 (dated by TCRdb to between 2020 and 2021). Background for the entire study: Collaborator samples came from the United States, Italy and Spain and covered acute and convalescent phases of COVID-19. The prospective study material was composed of cDNA or gDNA derived from T cells, B-cell-depleted T cells, or PBMCs. Deeply sampled blood TCRbeta repertoires from subjects exposed to, actively infected with, or recovered from COVID-19 were included in the dataset. The repertoires were released in a freely available public database intended as a resource for research on the immune response to SARS-CoV-2. The samples were drawn from two sources: the first 160 participants of the ongoing ImmuneRACE study, and over 950 subjects contributed by 6 global collaborators. Sample metadata almost always included a de-identified subject ID, COVID-19 status, age in years and sex. Where available, HLA class I and class II types were obtained from metadata supplied by the sample provider rather than from assay-based typing. Overall results and qualifications from the work: How much clinical and demographic metadata was included differed by source and by participant, and the metadata was provided uncurated.

Comments on this clone: The specificity of this receptor is unknown. Base qualities are not recorded, but no much larger clone differs from it by a single base.

The immunoSEQ Assay, a bias-controlled multiplex PCR, was used to amplify TCRbeta CDR3 regions from genomic DNA. Per the authors' processing: The number of nucleated cells in each sample was estimated from the amplification of reference gene primers within the assay. To quantify the absolute abundance of each unique TCRbeta CDR3 rearrangement, sequence reads were collapsed and filtered. For each sample, productive Simpson clonality was calculated as the square root of Simpson's diversity index across productive rearrangements. The table comes from immuneACCESS by way of TCRdb, which keeps in-frame sequences with V and J called. Part of the clones is missing from these tables; in studies checked, under half for an unresolved V gene and the rest for unknown reasons. For V, J and clone size, that table is used; D and trimming come from the DNA. In this sample the table shows over 70,000 clones, roughly four fifths of which occur a single time. The ten top clones hold 6.5% to 7.5% of the sample.

Taken from the germline V gene, the CDR1 and CDR2 loops are ENHRY and SYGVKD. V and J lose 3 bases and 7 bases, and a span of 12 bases separates them. The CDR3 runs 14 amino acids, cysteine and phenylalanine included. Just the 42-base CDR3 DNA is kept, in frame starting at base 1. One collaborating source in Seattle enrolled patients during active infection and followed them longitudinally through the course of disease. Collaborating institutions collected whole blood in K2EDTA tubes following their own protocols. For TCRbeta analysis, collaborators shipped samples as frozen whole blood, isolated PBMCs, or DNA extracted from either of those sample types.

Input material: peripheral blood. The source of this sequence is a man under 40 with COVID-19, enrolled during active disease. The chain links TRBV10-3 with TRBJ2-2; there is no confident call for the D gene. The CDR3 reads CAISEPRSGGELFF. The nucleotide sequence reads TGTGCCATCAGTGAACCTAGATCGGGCGGGGAGCTGTTTTTT.